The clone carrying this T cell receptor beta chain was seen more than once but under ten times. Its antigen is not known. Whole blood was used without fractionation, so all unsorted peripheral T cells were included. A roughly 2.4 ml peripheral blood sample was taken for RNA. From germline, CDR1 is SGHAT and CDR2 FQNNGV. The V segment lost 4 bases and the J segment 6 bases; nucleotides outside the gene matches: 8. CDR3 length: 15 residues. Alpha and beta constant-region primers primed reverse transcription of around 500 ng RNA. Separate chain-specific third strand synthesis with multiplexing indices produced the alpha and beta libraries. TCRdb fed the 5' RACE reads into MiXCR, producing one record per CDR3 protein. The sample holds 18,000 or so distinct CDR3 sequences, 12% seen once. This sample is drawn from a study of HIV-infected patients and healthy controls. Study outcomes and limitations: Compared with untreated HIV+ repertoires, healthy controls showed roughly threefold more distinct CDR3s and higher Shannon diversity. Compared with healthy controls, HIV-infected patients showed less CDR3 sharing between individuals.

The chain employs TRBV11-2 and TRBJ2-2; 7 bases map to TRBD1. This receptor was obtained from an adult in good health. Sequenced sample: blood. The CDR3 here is CASSSDRLRAGELFF. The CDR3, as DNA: TGTGCCAGCAGCTCGGACAGGTTGAGGGCCGGGGAGCTGTTTTTT.